A single T cell receptor beta chain is shown here with its context. TCRdb's copy holds only in-frame clones and misses some; the assay was immunoSEQ multiplex PCR. The sample lists approximately 34,000 clones, roughly 76% occurring once. Germline trimming cut 3 bases from V and 5 bases from J; bases unmatched to any gene: 9. The germline gives CDR1 DFQATT, CDR2 SNEGSKA (reference sequence). CDR3 length: 14 residues. The sample comes from a study of T cells in tumors after PD-1 blockade. This chain connects TRBV20-1 to TRBJ2-7; TRBD1 aligns across 8 bases. Sequencing was performed on PBMCs, taken after anti-PD-1 treatment. The TCR sequence derives from a human donor with basal cell carcinoma. In DNA form, the CDR3 reads TGCAGTGCTAGTCCCCGGACAGGGCTGAACGAGCAGTACTTC. Residues: CSASPRTGLNEQYF.